These 28 T cell receptor beta chains share one sample of origin, sequenced in a study of shared clonotypes between healthy human individuals. The assay was immunoSEQ multiplex PCR, and TCRdb's table has in-frame clones only and misses some. The sample contains approximately 710,000 clones, roughly 88% of which appear only once. Sequenced input: memory CD8+ T cells from PBMCs. Subset defined: CD45RO+ cells pooled with CCR7-negative TemRA cells. The source is a man between 18 and 29 years old in good health. Some clones in this sample may be carry-over from other donors' samples.

The chain carries TRBV6-1 and TRBJ2-1; 9 bases align to TRBD2. The CDR3 loop spans 16 amino acids. J lost 4 bases, V lost 4 bases, and 8 bases had no gene match. Germline V gene sequence: CDR1 MNHNS, CDR2 SASEGT. CDR3 sequence (DNA): TGTGCCAGCAGTGTAGCGGGAGCACCATTATACAATGAGCAGTTCTTC. Amino acids: CASSVAGAPLYNEQFF.

The chain links TRBV4-1 to TRBJ2-7; D possibly corresponds to TRBD2 (6 bases). Trimming left V 6 bases short and J 3 bases short, with 24 bases between. The CDR3 contains 17 residues. CDR1 is MGHRA, CDR2 YSYEKL, per germline. CDR3 amino acids: CASRQRDLLGAIYEQYF. The CDR3, as DNA: TGCGCCAGCAGACAACGGGACTTACTCGGGGCGATCTACGAGCAGTACTTC.

This clone was seen at least ten times. This chain connects TRBV6-1 to TRBJ1-5; 7 nucleotides agree with TRBD1. Per the germline V gene, CDR1 is MNHNS and CDR2 is SASEGT. V trimming: 1 base; J trimming: 1 base; junction bases outside the gene matches: 7. The length of the CDR3 is 17 residues. The CDR3, as DNA: TGTGCCAGCAGTGAAGGACAGGGACCTCGCAGCAATCAGCCCCAGCATTTT. As protein: CASSEGQGPRSNQPQHF.

The table lists this clone with a count of one. The chain employs TRBV19 and TRBJ2-1, with 8 bases lining up with TRBD2. After removal of 5 bases from V and 4 bases from J, the junction contained 10 bases not matched to a gene. Germline values: CDR1 LNHDA, CDR2 SQIVND (reference sequence). This CDR3 comprises 16 residues. Written as DNA, the CDR3 is TGTGCCAGTAGTCCCTCCGACGGGGGGGGGTACAATGAGCAGTTCTTC. Encoded protein: CASSPSDGGGYNEQFF.

This clone was detected only a few times. This chain links TRBV4-1 with TRBJ2-1; 7 bases align to TRBD2. V lost 3 bases and J lost 2; bases outside the gene matches: 7. Germline V gene data show CDR1 as MGHRA and CDR2 as YSYEKL. The length of the CDR3 is 16 residues. The CDR3 nucleotides read TGCGCCAGCAGCCAGGTACTAGCGATGGCCTACAATGAGCAGTTCTTC. Protein: CASSQVLAMAYNEQFF.

The chain employs TRBV4-1 and TRBJ1-2, with 8 bases lining up with TRBD1. J gave up 8 bases and V 0 bases, and 17 bases lay outside the gene matches. The V gene's germline CDR1 is MGHRA and CDR2 YSYEKL. The CDR3 runs 18 residues. CDR3 nucleotide sequence: TGCGCCAGCAGCCAAGATGTTCCCGGACAGGGCGGTCAACGCGGCTACACCTTC. It encodes CASSQDVPGQGGQRGYTF.

The chain recombines TRBV27 with TRBJ2-1; possibly TRBD1 for D (6 bases). V was shortened by 6 bases and J by 8 bases, with 17 bases between the two germline ends. The CDR3 has 14 amino acids. CDR1 and CDR2 from the germline V gene are MNHEY and SMNVEV (reference sequence). Written as DNA, the CDR3 is TGTGCCAGCAGCATTAGGGGGACCATCCATGAGCAGTTCTTC. Translated: CASSIRGTIHEQFF.

Concerning this clone: The identical CDR3 is also encoded by other nucleotide sequences in the sample. V usage is TRBV29-1 and J usage is TRBJ2-3; TRBD1 might be the D (7 bases). The CDR3 runs to 14 residues. Between the trimmed V and J ends, which lost 8 bases and 7 bases, there was a span of 22 bases. The germline gives CDR1 SQVTM, CDR2 ANQGSEA. CDR3 nucleotides: TGCAGCCTAACCCGGGAGTTAAGGGGGCATACGCAGTATTTT. It translates to CSLTRELRGHTQYF.

The chain recombines TRBV28 with TRBJ2-7, with no clear D. V was pared by 3 bases and J by 3 bases, with 9 bases between. This CDR3 has 13 residues. Germline V gene lookup returns CDR1 MDHEN and CDR2 SYDVKM. The CDR3 sequence is CASSLSDFYEQYF. The DNA of the CDR3 is TGTGCCAGCAGTTTGTCAGACTTCTACGAGCAGTACTTC.

This clone has only one observation. The rearrangement uses TRBV5-1 and TRBJ2-2, with 10 bases that match TRBD2. CDR1 and CDR2 from the germline V gene are SGHRS and YFSETQ. The ends lost 1 base at V and 6 bases at J; junction bases unmatched: 9. The CDR3 sequence is 17 residues long. As DNA, the CDR3 is TGCGCCAGCAGCTTGTTCGGGAGCGGGAGGGCCCCCGGGGAGCTGTTTTTT. Translation: CASSLFGSGRAPGELFF.

The genes are TRBV27 and TRBJ2-3; 10 bases match TRBD2. V shed 5 bases and J 3 bases; nucleotides not matched to a gene: 5. This CDR3 has 15 residues. The V gene's germline CDR1 is MNHEY and CDR2 SMNVEV (reference sequence). The chain's CDR3 is CASSPSGSWTDTQYF. In DNA, the CDR3 is TGTGCCAGCAGTCCTAGCGGGAGTTGGACAGATACGCAGTATTTT.

The chain carries TRBV28 and TRBJ2-2, with D hard to call. CDR1 is MDHEN, CDR2 SYDVKM, per germline. V lost 1 base and J 6 bases, leaving 9 bases between the germline ends. This CDR3 contains 14 residues. The CDR3: CASSLSWTPGELFF. CDR3 sequence (DNA): TGTGCCAGCAGTTTATCGTGGACCCCCGGGGAGCTGTTTTTT.

The rearrangement joins TRBV4-1 to TRBJ2-5, with TRBD2 identical over 16 bases. Germline values: CDR1 MGHRA, CDR2 YSYEKL. Unmatched junction bases numbered 2, after V lost 4 bases and J lost 3 bases. The CDR3 spans 16 residues. The DNA of the CDR3 is TGCGCCAGCAGCCCGGGACTAGCGGGAGGGGAAGAGACCCAGTACTTC. It yields the protein CASSPGLAGGEETQYF.

The chain recombines TRBV30 with TRBJ2-7, with 9 bases aligning to TRBD2. The length of the CDR3 is 15 residues. Trimming cost V 0 bases and J 5 bases; bases outside gene matches: 8. CDR1 and CDR2 (germline): GTSNPN, SVGIG (reference sequence). CDR3 protein: CAWSVLSSGKNEQYF. For the CDR3, the DNA is TGTGCCTGGAGTGTATTATCTAGCGGGAAAAACGAGCAGTACTTC.

CDR3 amino acids: CASSARTSGTAEQYF. CDR3 nucleotides: TGTGCCAGCAGTGCCCGGACTAGCGGGACGGCAGAGCAGTACTTC. V gene TRBV27 combines with J gene TRBJ2-7; 12 bases line up with TRBD2. Losses at the gene ends were 5 bases for V and 7 bases for J; bases not matched to a gene: 9. In germline, CDR1 is MNHEY, CDR2 SMNVEV (reference sequence). This CDR3 has 15 amino acids.

The chain uses TRBV4-1 and TRBJ2-7, with D possibly TRBD1 on 6 matching bases. Germline assignment: CDR1 MGHRA and CDR2 YSYEKL. The germline V and J ends were trimmed by 2 bases and 6 bases, with 11 bases remaining between them. The CDR3 is made up of 13 amino acids. CDR3 DNA: TGCGCCAGCAGCCAAACACAGGGTAGCGAGCAGTACTTC. Translating it yields CASSQTQGSEQYF.

The gene calls are TRBV28 and TRBJ2-1; tentative D call: TRBD2 (5 bases). Germline V CDR1 and CDR2: MDHEN, SYDVKM. This CDR3 comprises 17 residues. Deletions cut 3 bases from V and 6 bases from J, with 21 bases between. The CDR3 reads CASSFPPVGVDPNEQFF. CDR3 nucleotides: TGTGCCAGCAGTTTTCCCCCGGTGGGAGTCGATCCCAATGAGCAGTTCTTC.

The CDR3 DNA follows: TGTGCCGGCCGGGGGGACAGCTATGGCTACACCTTC. It specifies CAGRGDSYGYTF. The genes are TRBV7-2 and TRBJ1-2; 7 nucleotides agree with TRBD1. From germline, CDR1 is SGHTA and CDR2 FQGNSA. The CDR3 sequence is 12 residues long. The V gene end was trimmed by 11 bases and the J gene end by 4 bases; junction bases not matched to a gene: 7.

This clone was observed once. The chain links TRBV7-9 to TRBJ2-5, with 9 bases identical to TRBD1. Germline loops: CDR1 SEHNR, CDR2 FQNEAQ (reference sequence). Trimming cost V 5 bases and J 5 bases; bases outside gene matches: 9. CDR3 length: 15 residues. CDR3 in DNA: TGTGCCAGCAGCCCCCGGGACAGGGAGGACGAGACCCAGTACTTC. This translates into CASSPRDREDETQYF.

The chain recombines TRBV28 with TRBJ1-4; D is possibly TRBD1 (5 bases). The CDR3 is made up of 13 amino acids. Trimming took 3 bases from V and 4 from J, leaving 6 bases between them. Germline lookup yields CDR1 MDHEN and CDR2 SYDVKM. The CDR3 DNA reads as TGTGCCAGCAGTTTGGGGGTTAATGAAAAACTGTTTTTT. Its translation: CASSLGVNEKLFF.

The V and J genes are TRBV28 and TRBJ2-3, with TRBD1 matching 9 bases. The J segment lost 4 bases and the V segment lost 2 bases, leaving 4 bases of the junction unmatched. The CDR3 covers 15 residues. Per the germline V gene, CDR1 is MDHEN and CDR2 is SYDVKM. The CDR3 loop is CASSLRTGAPDTQYF. The CDR3 DNA reads TGTGCCAGCAGTTTAAGGACAGGGGCTCCAGATACGCAGTATTTT. The full variable domain, completed using reference TRBV28 and TRBJ2-3, is DVKVTQSSRYLVKRTGEKVFLECVQDMDHENMFWYRQDPGLGLRLIYFSYDVKMKEKGDIPEGYSVSREKKERFSLILESASTNQTSMYLCASSLRTGAPDTQYFGPGTRLTVL.

The J gene is TRBJ1-4, the V gene TRBV28; 9 nucleotides agree with TRBD1. The CDR3 sequence is 14 residues long. Germline assignment: CDR1 MDHEN and CDR2 SYDVKM. With 2 bases clipped from V and 7 bases from J, the junction kept 2 bases outside the gene matches. The CDR3 DNA sequence: TGTGCCAGCAGTTTAACAGGGGGCTTTGAAAAACTGTTTTTT. Translating it yields CASSLTGGFEKLFF.

The V call is TRBV5-1, the J call TRBJ2-6, with 12 bases lining up with TRBD1. The germline gives CDR1 SGHRS, CDR2 YFSETQ. V was pared by 3 bases and J by 6 bases, with 4 bases of the junction left unmatched. The CDR3 runs 16 residues. CDR3 sequence (DNA): TGCGCCAGCAGCTGGGACAGGGGGCTCGAGGCCAACGTCCTGACTTTC. Amino acid sequence: CASSWDRGLEANVLTF.

The V gene is TRBV27, the J gene TRBJ2-7; D is perhaps TRBD1 (6 bases). The ends were cut back, 3 bases at V and 7 bases at J, with 13 bases in the middle. The CDR3 loop spans 13 amino acids. CDR1 and CDR2 from the germline V gene are MNHEY and SMNVEV (reference sequence). The CDR3 DNA sequence: TGTGCCAGCAGTTTGAGGGGGTCGGGGGAGCAGTACTTC. Translation gives CASSLRGSGEQYF.

The chain combines TRBV11-2 with TRBJ1-3; maybe TRBD1 (5 bases). The V end was cut by 5 bases, the J end by 7 bases, with 15 bases between. Germline lookup yields CDR1 SGHAT and CDR2 FQNNGV. This CDR3 comprises 14 residues. The chain's CDR3 is CASSAGTGVNTIYF. DNA of the CDR3: TGTGCCAGCAGCGCCGGGACCGGAGTCAACACCATATATTTT.

The chain uses TRBV7-6 and TRBJ1-4, with unresolved D. V lost 4 bases to trimming and J lost 8 bases, with 23 bases between them. The germline gives CDR1 SGHVS, CDR2 FNYEAQ. The CDR3 loop spans 17 amino acids. The CDR3 protein is CASSSARLGNFGEKLFF. CDR3 in DNA: TGTGCCAGCAGCTCGGCAAGATTGGGTAACTTCGGGGAAAAACTGTTTTTT.

The rearrangement uses TRBV5-5 and TRBJ1-3, with D unclear. Germline values: CDR1 SGHKS, CDR2 YYEKEE (reference sequence). CDR3 length equals 13 residues. V dropped 2 bases and J dropped 10 bases, with 13 bases sitting between them. The CDR3 loop is CASSLGPGTTIYF. CDR3 sequence (DNA): TGTGCCAGCAGCTTAGGCCCCGGCACGACCATATATTTT.

This clone has just a few counts. The chain combines TRBV7-9 with TRBJ2-7; D may be TRBD1 (7 bases). Trimming shortened V by 1 base and J by 0 bases, and 13 bases separated the two germline ends. CDR3 length equals 16 residues. The V gene's germline CDR1 is SEHNR and CDR2 FQNEAQ (reference sequence). Written as DNA, the CDR3 is TGTGCCAGCAGCTTAGGGAGGGACAGTCTCTCCTACGAGCAGTACTTC. Translating it yields CASSLGRDSLSYEQYF. The entire variable domain, with the rest obtained from reference TRBV7-9 and TRBJ2-7, is as follows: DTGVSQNPRHKITKRGQNVTFRCDPISEHNRLYWYRQTLGQGPEFLTYFQNEAQLEKSRLLSDRFSAERPKGSFSTLEIQRTEQGDSAMYLCASSLGRDSLSYEQYFGPGTRLTVT.